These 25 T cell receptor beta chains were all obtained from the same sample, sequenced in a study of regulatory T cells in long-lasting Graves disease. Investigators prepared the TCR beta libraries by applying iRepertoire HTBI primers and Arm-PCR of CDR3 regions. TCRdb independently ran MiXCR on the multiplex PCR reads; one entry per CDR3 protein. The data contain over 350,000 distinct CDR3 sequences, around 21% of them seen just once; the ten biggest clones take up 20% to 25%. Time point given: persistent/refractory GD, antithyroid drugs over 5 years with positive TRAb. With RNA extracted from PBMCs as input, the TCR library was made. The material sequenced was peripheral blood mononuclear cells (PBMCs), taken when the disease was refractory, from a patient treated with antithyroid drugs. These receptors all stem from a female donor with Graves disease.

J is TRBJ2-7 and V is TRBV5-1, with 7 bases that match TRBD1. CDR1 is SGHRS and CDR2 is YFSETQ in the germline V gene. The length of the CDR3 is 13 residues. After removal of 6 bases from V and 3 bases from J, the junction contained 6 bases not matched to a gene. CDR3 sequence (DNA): TGCGCCAGCAACTTCGGGACAGACTACGAGCAGTACTTC. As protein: CASNFGTDYEQYF.

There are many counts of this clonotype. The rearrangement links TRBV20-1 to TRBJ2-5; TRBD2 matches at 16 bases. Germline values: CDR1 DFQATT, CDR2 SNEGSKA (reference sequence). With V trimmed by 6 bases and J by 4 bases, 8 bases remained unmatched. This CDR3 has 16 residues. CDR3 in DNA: TGCAGTGCCGCTGGGACTAGCGGGAGGGCCCGAGAGACCCAGTACTTC. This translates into CSAAGTSGRARETQYF.

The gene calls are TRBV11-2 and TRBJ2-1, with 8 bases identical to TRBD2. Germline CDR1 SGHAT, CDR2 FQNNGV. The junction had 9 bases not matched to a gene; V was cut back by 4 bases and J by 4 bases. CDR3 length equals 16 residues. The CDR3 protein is CASSSLRSGGYNEQFF. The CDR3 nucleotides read TGTGCCAGCAGCTCCCTCAGGAGCGGGGGATACAATGAGCAGTTCTTC.

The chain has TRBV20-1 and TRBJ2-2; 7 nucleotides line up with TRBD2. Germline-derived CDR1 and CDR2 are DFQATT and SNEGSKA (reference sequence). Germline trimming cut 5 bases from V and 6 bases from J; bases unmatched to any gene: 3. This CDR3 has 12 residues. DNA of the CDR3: TGCAGTGCTCCCGGACTAGCCGGGGAGCTGTTTTTT. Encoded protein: CSAPGLAGELFF.

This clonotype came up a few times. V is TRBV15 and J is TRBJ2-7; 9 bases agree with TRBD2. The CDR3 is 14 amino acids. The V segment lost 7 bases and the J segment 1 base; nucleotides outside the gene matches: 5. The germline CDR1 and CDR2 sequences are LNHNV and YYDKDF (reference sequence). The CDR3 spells CATKTSGPSYEQYF. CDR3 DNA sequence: TGTGCCACCAAAACTAGCGGGCCGTCCTACGAGCAGTACTTC.

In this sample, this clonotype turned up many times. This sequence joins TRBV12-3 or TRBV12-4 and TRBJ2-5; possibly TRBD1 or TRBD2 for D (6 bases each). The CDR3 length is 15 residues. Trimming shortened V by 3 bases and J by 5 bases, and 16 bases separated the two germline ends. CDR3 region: CASSLGWGAWETQYF. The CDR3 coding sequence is TGTGCCAGCAGTTTGGGGTGGGGGGCGTGGGAGACCCAGTACTTC.

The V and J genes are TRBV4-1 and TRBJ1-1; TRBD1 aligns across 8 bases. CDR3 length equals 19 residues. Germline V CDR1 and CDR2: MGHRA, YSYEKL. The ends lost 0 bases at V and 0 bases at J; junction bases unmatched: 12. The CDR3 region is CASSQDQGATIPMNTEAFF. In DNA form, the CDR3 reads TGCGCCAGCAGCCAAGATCAGGGGGCGACGATACCTATGAACACTGAAGCTTTCTTT.

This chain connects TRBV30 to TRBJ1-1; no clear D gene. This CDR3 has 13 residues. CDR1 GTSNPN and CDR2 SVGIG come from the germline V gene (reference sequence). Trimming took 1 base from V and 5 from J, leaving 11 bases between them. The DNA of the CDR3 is TGTGCCTGGAGTGGGAATATGGGGACTGAAGCTTTCTTT. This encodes CAWSGNMGTEAFF.

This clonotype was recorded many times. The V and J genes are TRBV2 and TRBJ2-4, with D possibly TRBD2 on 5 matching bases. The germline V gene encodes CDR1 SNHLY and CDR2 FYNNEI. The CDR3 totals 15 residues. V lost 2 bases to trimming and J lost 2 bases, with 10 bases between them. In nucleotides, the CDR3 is TGTGCCAGCAGTGAAATCGGGGTGACCAAAAACATTCAGTACTTC. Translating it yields CASSEIGVTKNIQYF.

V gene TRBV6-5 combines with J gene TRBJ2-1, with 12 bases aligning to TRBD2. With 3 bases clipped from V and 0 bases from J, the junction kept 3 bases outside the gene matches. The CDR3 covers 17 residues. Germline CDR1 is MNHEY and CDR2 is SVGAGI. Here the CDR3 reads CASSYATSGSSYNEQFF. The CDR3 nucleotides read TGTGCCAGCAGTTATGCGACTAGCGGGAGCTCCTACAATGAGCAGTTCTTC.

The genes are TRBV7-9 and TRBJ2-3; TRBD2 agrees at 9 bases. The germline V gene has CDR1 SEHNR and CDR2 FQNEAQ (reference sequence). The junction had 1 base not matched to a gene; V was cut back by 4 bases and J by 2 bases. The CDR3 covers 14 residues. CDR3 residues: CASSSSGTTDTQYF. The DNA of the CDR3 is TGTGCCAGCAGCTCTAGCGGGACCACAGATACGCAGTATTTT.

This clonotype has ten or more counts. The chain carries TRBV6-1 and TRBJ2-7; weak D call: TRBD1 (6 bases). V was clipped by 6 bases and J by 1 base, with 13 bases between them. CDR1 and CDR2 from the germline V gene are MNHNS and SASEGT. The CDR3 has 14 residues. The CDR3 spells CASSRGGPSYEQYF. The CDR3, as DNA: TGTGCCAGCAGCAGGGGCGGGCCATCCTACGAGCAGTACTTC.

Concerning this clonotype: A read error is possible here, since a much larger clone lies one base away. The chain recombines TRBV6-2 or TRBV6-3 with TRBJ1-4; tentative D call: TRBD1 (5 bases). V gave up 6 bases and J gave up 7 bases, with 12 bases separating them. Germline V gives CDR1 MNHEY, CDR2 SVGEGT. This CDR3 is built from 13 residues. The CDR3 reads CASRARGGEKLFF. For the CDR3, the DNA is TGTGCCAGCAGGGCAAGGGGCGGTGAAAAACTGTTTTTT.

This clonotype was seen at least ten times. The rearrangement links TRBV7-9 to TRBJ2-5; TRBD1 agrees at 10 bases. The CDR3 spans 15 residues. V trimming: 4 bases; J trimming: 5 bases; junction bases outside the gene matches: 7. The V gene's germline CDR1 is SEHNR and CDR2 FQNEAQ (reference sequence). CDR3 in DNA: TGTGCCAGCAGCTGGGGACAGGGGTTAGTTGAGACCCAGTACTTC. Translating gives CASSWGQGLVETQYF.

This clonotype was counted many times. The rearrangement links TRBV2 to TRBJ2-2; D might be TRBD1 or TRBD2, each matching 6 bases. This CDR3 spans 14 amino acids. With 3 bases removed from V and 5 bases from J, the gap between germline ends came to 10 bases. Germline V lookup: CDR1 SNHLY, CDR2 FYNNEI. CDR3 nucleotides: TGTGCCAGCAGTGAGATAGGGGGGACCGGGGAGCTGTTTTTT. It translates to CASSEIGGTGELFF.

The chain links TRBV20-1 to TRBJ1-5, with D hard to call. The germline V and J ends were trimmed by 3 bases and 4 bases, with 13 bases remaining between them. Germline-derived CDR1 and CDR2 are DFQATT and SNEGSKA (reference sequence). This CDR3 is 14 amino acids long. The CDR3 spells CSARSGRINQPQHF. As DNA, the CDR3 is TGCAGTGCTAGGTCGGGCAGGATAAATCAGCCCCAGCATTTT.

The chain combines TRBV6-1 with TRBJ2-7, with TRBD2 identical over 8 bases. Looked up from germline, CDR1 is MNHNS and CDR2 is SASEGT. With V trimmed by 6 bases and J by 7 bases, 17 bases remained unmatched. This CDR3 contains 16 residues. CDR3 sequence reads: CASRSQSAAGVKEQYF. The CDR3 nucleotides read TGTGCCAGCAGATCCCAGTCCGCAGCGGGAGTGAAAGAGCAGTACTTC.

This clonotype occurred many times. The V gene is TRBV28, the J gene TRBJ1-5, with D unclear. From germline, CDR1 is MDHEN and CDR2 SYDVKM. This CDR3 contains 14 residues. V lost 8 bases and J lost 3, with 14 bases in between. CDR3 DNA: TGTGCCAGCCGCCCAACGGGTTACAATCAGCCCCAGCATTTT. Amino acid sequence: CASRPTGYNQPQHF.

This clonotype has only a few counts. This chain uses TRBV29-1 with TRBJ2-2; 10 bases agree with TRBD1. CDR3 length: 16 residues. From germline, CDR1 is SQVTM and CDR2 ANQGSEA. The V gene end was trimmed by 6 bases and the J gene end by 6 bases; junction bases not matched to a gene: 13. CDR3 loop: CSVLFRDRGLPGELFF. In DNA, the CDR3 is TGCAGCGTCCTATTCCGGGACAGGGGCCTTCCCGGGGAGCTGTTTTTT.

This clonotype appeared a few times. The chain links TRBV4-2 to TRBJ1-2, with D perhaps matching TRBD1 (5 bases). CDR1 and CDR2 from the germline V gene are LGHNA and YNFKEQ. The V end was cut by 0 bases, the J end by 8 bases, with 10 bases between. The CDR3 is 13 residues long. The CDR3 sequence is CASSQDQGRGYTF. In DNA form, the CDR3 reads TGTGCCAGCAGCCAAGACCAGGGACGGGGCTACACCTTC.

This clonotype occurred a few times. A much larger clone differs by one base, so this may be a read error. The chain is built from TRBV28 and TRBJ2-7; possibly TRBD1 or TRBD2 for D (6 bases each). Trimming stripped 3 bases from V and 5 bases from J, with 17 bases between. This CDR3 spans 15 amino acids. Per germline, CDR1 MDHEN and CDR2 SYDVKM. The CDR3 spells CASSLGGGTGDEQYF. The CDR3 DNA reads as TGTGCCAGCAGTTTGGGGGGCGGGACTGGAGACGAGCAGTACTTC.

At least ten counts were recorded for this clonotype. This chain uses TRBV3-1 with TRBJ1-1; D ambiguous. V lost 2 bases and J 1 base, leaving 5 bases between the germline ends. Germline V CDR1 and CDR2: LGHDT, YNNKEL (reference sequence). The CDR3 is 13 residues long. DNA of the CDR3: TGTGCCAGCAGCCAAAAGGGGAACACTGAAGCTTTCTTT. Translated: CASSQKGNTEAFF.

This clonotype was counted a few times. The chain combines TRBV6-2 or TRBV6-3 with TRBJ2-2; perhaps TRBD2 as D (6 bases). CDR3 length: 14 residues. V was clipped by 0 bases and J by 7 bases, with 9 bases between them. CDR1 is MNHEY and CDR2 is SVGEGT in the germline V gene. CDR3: CASSYSPGSGELFF. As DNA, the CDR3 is TGTGCCAGCAGTTACTCACCCGGGAGCGGGGAGCTGTTTTTT.

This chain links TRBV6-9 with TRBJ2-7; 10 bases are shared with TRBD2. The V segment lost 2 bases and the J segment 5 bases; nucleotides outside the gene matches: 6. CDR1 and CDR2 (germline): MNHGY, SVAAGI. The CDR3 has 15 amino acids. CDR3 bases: TGTGCCAGCAGTTATCTAGCGGGAGTTTCCCACGAGCAGTACTTC. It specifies CASSYLAGVSHEQYF.

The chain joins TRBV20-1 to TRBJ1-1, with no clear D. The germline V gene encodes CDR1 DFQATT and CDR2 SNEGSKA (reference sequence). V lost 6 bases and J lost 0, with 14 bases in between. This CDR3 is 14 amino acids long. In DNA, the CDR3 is TGCAGTGCCCGTCGCGCGCCGCTGAACACTGAAGCTTTCTTT. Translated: CSARRAPLNTEAFF.